This T cell receptor (beta chain) comes out of a study of shared clonotypes between healthy human individuals. Study context: Participating donors consisted of a couple of women and a few men aged 18 to 49. Per donor, three plates held CD4 naive cells, three held CD4 memory, two held CD8 naive and one held CD8 memory. General observations from the study: Generation probabilities were higher for clonotypes shared across all four sorted-subset donors than for unshared ones. Memory subsets generally showed lower estimated richness than naive subsets.

Sequencing used immunoSEQ multiplex PCR; TCRdb keeps in-frame clones, though not all of them. Here the sample spans fewer than 850,000 clones, roughly 96% being singletons. V shed 4 bases and J 5 bases; nucleotides not matched to a gene: 4. The CDR3 length is 16 residues. In germline, CDR1 is MNHNS, CDR2 SASEGT. A note on this clone: No antigen is known for it.

Naive CD8 cells were CD45RO-negative, positively selected for CCR7, excluding terminally differentiated effector memory CD45RA+ cells. The chain joins TRBV6-1 to TRBJ2-1; 14 bases map to TRBD2. The sequenced material came from naive CD8+ T cells sorted from blood. This TCR was recovered from a man aged 25 to 45 in good health. DNA for the CDR3: TGTGCCAGCAGTGTTCGGACTAGCGGGAGGCACAATGAGCAGTTCTTC. Its translation is CASSVRTSGRHNEQFF.